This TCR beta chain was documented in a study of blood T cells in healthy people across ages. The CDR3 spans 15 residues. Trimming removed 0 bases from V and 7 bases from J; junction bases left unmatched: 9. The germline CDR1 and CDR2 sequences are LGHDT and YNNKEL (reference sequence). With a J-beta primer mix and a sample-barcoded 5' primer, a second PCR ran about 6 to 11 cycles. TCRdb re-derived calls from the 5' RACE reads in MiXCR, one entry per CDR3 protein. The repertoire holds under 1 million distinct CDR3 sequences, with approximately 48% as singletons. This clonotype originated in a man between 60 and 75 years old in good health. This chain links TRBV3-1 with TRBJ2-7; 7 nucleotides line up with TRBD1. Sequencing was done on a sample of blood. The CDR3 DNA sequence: TGTGCCAGCAGCCAAGATTGGCAGGGGGTGAGTGAGCAGTACTTC. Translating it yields CASSQDWQGVSEQYF.